The clone carrying this T cell receptor (beta chain) was seen at least ten times. Its antigen is currently unknown. With a J-beta primer mix and a sample-barcoded 5' primer, a second PCR ran 7 to 11 cycles. MiXCR, run by TCRdb on the 5' RACE reads, gives a single entry per CDR3 protein. The table records more than 800,000 distinct CDR3 sequences, 25% to 30% of them present only once. This record comes from a study of blood T cells in healthy people across ages. Study-wide results and caveats: Lack of knowledge of donor CMV status possibly confounded expanded clonotype changes. Among long-lived donors, naive CD4+ cells were more numerous and diversity higher than in aged donors. Roughly linear declines in TCR beta diversity per million T cells occurred with age.

Samples each had at least 5.5 micrograms of total RNA extracted. Germline V gene lookup returns CDR1 MNHEY and CDR2 SVGEGT. Losses at the gene ends were 0 bases for V and 1 base for J; bases not matched to a gene: 9. This CDR3 is built from 19 residues. This chain connects TRBV6-2 or TRBV6-3 to TRBJ2-4; TRBD1 matches at 10 bases. This clonotype was obtained from a woman aged 80 or over in good health. What was sequenced was blood. CDR3 coding DNA: TGTGCCAGCAGTTACTCGGGGACAGGGGCGACACTCGCCAAAAACATTCAGTACTTC. This encodes CASSYSGTGATLAKNIQYF.